The T cell receptor (beta chain) under discussion was sequenced for a study of T cells expressing NK-cell markers. Overall study context: Investigators obtained TCR beta repertoires from sorted CD3+CD56+NKG2C+, CD3+CD56+NKG2C- and CD3+CD56-NKG2C+ T cells. Most of the eight sequenced donors were classified as HCMV-seropositive, and one was classified as seronegative. Whole-study findings and limits: The CD3+CD56-NKG2C+ fraction of a few donors was also led by these clonotypes.

The CDR3 is 15 residues long. Germline V gene lookup returns CDR1 LGHDT and CDR2 YNNKEL (reference sequence). TCR beta cDNA was generated via 5'RACE template switching incorporating UMIs. TCRdb reprocessed the 5' RACE reads and reports one entry per CDR3 protein, with no DNA. The table for this sample gives around 380,000 distinct CDR3 sequences. A note on this clonotype: The antigen remains undetermined.

The sample taken for sequencing was blood T cells: a sorted CD56 or NKG2C T cell subset, CD4+ or CD8+ T cells, or bulk PBMC T cells (not recorded which). V gene TRBV3-1 combines with J gene TRBJ2-7; the TRBD2 assignment by TCRdb is unverifiable without DNA. This clonotype was sampled from a woman aged 45 to 65 in good health. Here the CDR3 reads CASSQDFRAVYEQYF.